This T cell receptor beta chain was sequenced during a study of T cell changes during pregnancy in multiple sclerosis. The data were produced by immunoSEQ multiplex PCR, yet TCRdb's version contains in-frame clones alone and is incomplete. The table has roughly 64,000 clones, almost 97% seen once. The CDR3 length is 14 residues. CDR1 and CDR2 (germline): SGDLS, YYNGEE. V dropped 0 bases and J dropped 1 base, with 7 bases sitting between them. This receptor was taken from a female donor with multiple sclerosis, enrolled in a pregnancy study. The sample was CD8+ T cells from peripheral blood mononuclear cells, taken after pregnancy. J is TRBJ2-5 and V is TRBV9; D is unresolved. This CDR3 is CASSVDGSQETQYF. As DNA, the CDR3 is TGTGCCAGCAGCGTAGATGGCTCCCAAGAGACCCAGTACTTC.